This T cell receptor (beta chain) was found in a study of blood T cell repertoires in COVID-19. Study-level background: Acute and convalescent COVID-19 specimens originated in the United States, Italy and Spain. From T cells, B-cell-depleted T cells, or PBMCs came the material, which was cDNA or gDNA.

Source study methods: Estimation of nucleated cell counts was performed using reference gene primer amplification. Some clones are missing from TCRdb's copy, which holds only in-frame ones; the method was immunoSEQ multiplex PCR. The D gene and trimming were derived from the DNA, and the V and J assignments and clone size from that table. The sample includes fewer than 120,000 clones, approximately 65% of them seen just once. V lost 4 bases to trimming and J lost 3 bases; unmatched junction nucleotides: 8. The CDR3 length is 14 residues. Germline V lookup: CDR1 GTSNPN, CDR2 SVGIG (reference sequence).

Sequenced: peripheral blood. This TCR was recovered from a woman in her sixties with acute or convalescent COVID-19. The genes are TRBV30 and TRBJ1-2; 7 bases agree with TRBD1. The CDR3 DNA follows: TGTGCCTGGATGGGGGACAGTCCGTACTATGGCTACACCTTC. This sequence encodes CAWMGDSPYYGYTF.